This T cell receptor beta chain originates from a study of T cell repertoires in cytomegalovirus infection. Study-wide context: CMV epitopes used comprised recently identified HLA-C-restricted ones and well-studied HLA-B-restricted ones. CMV infection plus the matching HLA type was flagged by public TCR beta signatures.

This CDR3 comprises 15 residues. V lost 5 bases and J lost 7; bases outside the gene matches: 10. The V gene's germline CDR1 is SGHVS and CDR2 FNYEAQ. MiXCR, run by TCRdb on the reads, gives a single entry per CDR3 protein. The sample lists hundreds of thousands of distinct CDR3 sequences; 25% to 30% were seen once. Study results and caveats: Predominance within the ex vivo response was attributable to HLA-C-restricted CMV-specific TCR beta clonotypes. Accumulated public TCR beta family frequency recognized individuals carrying CMV together with the relevant HLA.

This clonotype was seen a handful of times. The antigen is undetermined. This clonotype was sampled from a human donor in good health (CMV status not recorded). Some clones in this sample may be carry-over from other donors' samples. V is TRBV7-6 and J is TRBJ2-7, with 11 nucleotides matching TRBD2. The source was cultured PBMCs, collected from culture after CMV antigen stimulation. This CDR3 reads CASSPVAGGPGEQYF. CDR3 nucleotides: TGTGCCAGCAGCCCAGTAGCGGGAGGGCCGGGGGAGCAGTACTTC. Full variable domain (remainder filled in from reference TRBV7-6 and TRBJ2-7): GAGVSQSPRYKVTKRGQDVALRCDPISGHVSLYWYRQALGQGPEFLTYFNYEAQQDKSGLPNDRFSAERPEGSISTLTIQRTEQRDSAMYRCASSPVAGGPGEQYFGPGTRLTVT.